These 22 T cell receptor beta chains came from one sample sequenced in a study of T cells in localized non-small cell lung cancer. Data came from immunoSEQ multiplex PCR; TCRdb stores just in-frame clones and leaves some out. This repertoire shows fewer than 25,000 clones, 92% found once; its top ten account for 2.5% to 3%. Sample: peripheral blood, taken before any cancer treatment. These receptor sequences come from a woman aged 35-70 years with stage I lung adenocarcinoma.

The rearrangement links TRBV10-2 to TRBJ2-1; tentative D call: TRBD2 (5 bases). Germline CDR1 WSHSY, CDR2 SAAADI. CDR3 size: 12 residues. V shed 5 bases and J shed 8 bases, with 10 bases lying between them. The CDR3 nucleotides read TGCGCCAGCAGTCGGGATCTTGATGAGCAGTTCTTC. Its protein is CASSRDLDEQFF.

This chain's CDR3 is CASSPSLGLAGRDTQYF. As DNA, the CDR3 is TGTGCCAGCTCACCATCCCTTGGACTAGCGGGAAGAGATACGCAGTATTTT. This chain uses TRBV18 with TRBJ2-3; 12 nucleotides align to TRBD2. The germline CDR1 and CDR2 sequences are KGHSH and LQKENI. Trimming took 2 bases from V and 5 from J; bases not matched to a gene: 8. The CDR3 is 17 residues long.

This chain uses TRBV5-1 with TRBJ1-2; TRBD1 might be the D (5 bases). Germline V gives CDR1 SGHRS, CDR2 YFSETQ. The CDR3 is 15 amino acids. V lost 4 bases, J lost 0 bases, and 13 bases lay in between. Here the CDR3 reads CASSGTAVANYGYTF. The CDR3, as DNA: TGCGCCAGCAGCGGGACGGCGGTAGCTAACTATGGCTACACCTTC.

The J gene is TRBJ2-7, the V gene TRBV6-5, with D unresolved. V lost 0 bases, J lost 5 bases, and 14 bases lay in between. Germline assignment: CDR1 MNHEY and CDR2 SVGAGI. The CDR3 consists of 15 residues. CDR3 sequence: CASSYSTGRRHEQYF. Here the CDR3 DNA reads TGTGCCAGCAGTTACTCCACCGGGCGGCGCCACGAGCAGTACTTC.

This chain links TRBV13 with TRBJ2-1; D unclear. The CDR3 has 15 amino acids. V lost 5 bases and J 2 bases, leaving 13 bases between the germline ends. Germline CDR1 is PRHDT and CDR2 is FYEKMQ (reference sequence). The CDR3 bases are TGTGCCAGCAGCCACCCGGAGTCACCCTACAATGAGCAGTTCTTC. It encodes CASSHPESPYNEQFF.

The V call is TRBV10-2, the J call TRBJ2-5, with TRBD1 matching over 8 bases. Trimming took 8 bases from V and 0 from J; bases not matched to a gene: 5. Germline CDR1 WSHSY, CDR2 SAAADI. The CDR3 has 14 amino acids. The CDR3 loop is CASRDRPNQETQYF. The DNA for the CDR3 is TGCGCCAGCCGGGACAGGCCTAACCAAGAGACCCAGTACTTC.

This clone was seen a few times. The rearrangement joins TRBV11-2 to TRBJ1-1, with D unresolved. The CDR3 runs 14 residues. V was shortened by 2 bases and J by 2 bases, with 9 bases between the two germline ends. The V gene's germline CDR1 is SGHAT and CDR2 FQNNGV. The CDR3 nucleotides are TGTGCCAGCAGCTTAAGGATGCTAAACACTGAAGCTTTCTTT. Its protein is CASSLRMLNTEAFF.

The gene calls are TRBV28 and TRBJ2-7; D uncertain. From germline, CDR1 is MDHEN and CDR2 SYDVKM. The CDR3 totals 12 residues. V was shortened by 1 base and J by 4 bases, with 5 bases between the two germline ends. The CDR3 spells CASSLYPYEQYF. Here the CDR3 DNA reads TGTGCCAGCAGTTTATACCCATACGAGCAGTACTTC.

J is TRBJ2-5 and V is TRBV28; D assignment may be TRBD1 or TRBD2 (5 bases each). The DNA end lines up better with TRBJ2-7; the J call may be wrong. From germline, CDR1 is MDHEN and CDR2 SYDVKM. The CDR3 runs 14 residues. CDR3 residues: CASSFPGTGYEQYF. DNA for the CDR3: TGTGCCAGCAGCTTCCCCGGGACGGGCTACGAGCAGTACTTC.

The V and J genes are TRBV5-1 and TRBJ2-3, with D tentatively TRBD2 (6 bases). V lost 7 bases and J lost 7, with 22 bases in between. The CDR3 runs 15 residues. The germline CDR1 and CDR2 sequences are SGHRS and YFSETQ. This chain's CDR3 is CASALLASLSNTQYF. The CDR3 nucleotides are TGCGCCAGCGCCCTACTAGCCTCCCTCAGCAATACGCAGTATTTT.

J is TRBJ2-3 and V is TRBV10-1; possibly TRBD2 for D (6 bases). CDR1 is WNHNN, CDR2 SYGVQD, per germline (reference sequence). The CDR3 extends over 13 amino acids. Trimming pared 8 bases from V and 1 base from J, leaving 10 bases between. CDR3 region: CASQEGGTDTQYF. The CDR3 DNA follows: TGCGCCAGCCAGGAGGGAGGCACAGATACGCAGTATTTT.

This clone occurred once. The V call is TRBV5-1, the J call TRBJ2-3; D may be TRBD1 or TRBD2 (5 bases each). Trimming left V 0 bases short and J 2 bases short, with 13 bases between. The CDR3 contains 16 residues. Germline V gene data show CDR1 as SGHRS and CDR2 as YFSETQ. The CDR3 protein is CASSLGLGTFTDTQYF. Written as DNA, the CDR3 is TGCGCCAGCAGCTTGGGGTTAGGGACCTTCACAGATACGCAGTATTTT.

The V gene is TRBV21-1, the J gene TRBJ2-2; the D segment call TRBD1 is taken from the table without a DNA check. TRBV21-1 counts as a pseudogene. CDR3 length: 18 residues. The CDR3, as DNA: TGTGCCAGCAGATTTAAACCGGGGACAGGAGCGAACACCGGGGAGCTGTTTTTT. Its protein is CASRFKPGTGANTGELFF.

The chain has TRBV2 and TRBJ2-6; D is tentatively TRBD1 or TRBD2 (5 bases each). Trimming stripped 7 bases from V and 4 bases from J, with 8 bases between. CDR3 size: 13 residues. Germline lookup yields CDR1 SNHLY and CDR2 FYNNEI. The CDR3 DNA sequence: TGTGCCAGCATCCGGGACGGGGCCAACGTCCTGACTTTC. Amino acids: CASIRDGANVLTF. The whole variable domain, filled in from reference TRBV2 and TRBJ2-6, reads EPEVTQTPSHQVTQMGQEVILRCVPISNHLYFYWYRQILGQKVEFLVSFYNNEISEKSEIFDDQFSVERPDGSNFTLKIRSTKLEDSAMYFCASIRDGANVLTFGAGSRLTVL.

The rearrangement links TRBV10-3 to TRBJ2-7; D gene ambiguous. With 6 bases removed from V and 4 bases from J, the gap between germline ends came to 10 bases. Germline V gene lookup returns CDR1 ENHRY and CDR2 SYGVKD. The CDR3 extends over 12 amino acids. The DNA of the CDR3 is TGTGCCATCAGGGAAGTAGGTTACGAGCAGTACTTC. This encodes CAIREVGYEQYF.

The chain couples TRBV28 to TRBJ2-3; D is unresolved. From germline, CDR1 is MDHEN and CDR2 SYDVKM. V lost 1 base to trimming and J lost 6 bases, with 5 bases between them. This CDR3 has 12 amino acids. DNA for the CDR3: TGTGCCAGCAGTTTATTAGAGGATACGCAGTATTTT. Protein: CASSLLEDTQYF.

Here the CDR3 DNA reads TGCGCCAGCAGCATCCAACCCGGGACAGGGTCCTTAGGTTCAGATACGCAGTATTTT. Residues: CASSIQPGTGSLGSDTQYF. The chain joins TRBV5-1 to TRBJ2-3; TRBD1 matches 9 bases. This CDR3 is 19 amino acids long. The germline gives CDR1 SGHRS, CDR2 YFSETQ. Unmatched junction bases numbered 19, after V lost 4 bases and J lost 4 bases.

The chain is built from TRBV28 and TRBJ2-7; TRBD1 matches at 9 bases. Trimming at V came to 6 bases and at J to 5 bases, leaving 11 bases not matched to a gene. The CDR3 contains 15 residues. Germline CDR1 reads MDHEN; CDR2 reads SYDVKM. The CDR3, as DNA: TGTGCCAGCAGGCTACCGGGACAGGGTGGCAACGAGCAGTACTTC. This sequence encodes CASRLPGQGGNEQYF.

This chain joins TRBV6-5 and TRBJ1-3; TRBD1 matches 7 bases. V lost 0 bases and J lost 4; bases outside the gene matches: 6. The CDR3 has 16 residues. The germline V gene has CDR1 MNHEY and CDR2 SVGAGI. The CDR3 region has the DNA TGTGCCAGCAGTTACTCCACTCCGGGACAGGGAAACACCATATATTTT. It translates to CASSYSTPGQGNTIYF.

The CDR3 spells CASSLVEGPREQYF. Here the CDR3 DNA reads TGCGCCAGCAGCTTGGTAGAAGGTCCTCGCGAGCAGTACTTC. The chain links TRBV5-1 to TRBJ2-7; D ambiguous. Trimming stripped 0 bases from V and 6 bases from J, with 13 bases between. The CDR3 length is 14 residues. Germline lookup yields CDR1 SGHRS and CDR2 YFSETQ.

The CDR3 region is CASSSGSTYEQYF. CDR3 nucleotide sequence: TGTGCCAGCAGCTCAGGGTCAACCTACGAGCAGTACTTC. The chain has TRBV7-3 and TRBJ2-7; perhaps TRBD1 as D (5 bases). The CDR3 loop spans 13 amino acids. V shed 4 bases and J shed 2 bases, with 9 bases lying between them. Germline loops: CDR1 SGHTA, CDR2 FQGTGA.

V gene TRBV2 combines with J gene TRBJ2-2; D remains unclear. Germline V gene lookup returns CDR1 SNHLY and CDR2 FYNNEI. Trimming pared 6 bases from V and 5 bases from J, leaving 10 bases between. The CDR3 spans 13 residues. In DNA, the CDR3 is TGTGCCAGCAGGGGGTCGTGGACCGGGGAGCTGTTTTTT. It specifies CASRGSWTGELFF.